There are a few counts of the clone carrying this TCR beta chain. These data come from a study of early T cells in non-severe SARS-CoV-2 infection. The protocol attached unique molecular identifiers to individual cDNA molecules. TCRdb passed the 5' RACE reads through MiXCR, listing each CDR3 protein once. The sample holds around 76,000 distinct CDR3 sequences; 10% to 15% are singletons and the top ten take about 3.9%. The CDR3 runs to 15 residues. The V and J ends lost 2 bases and 3 bases respectively, with 13 bases between them. CDR1 and CDR2 (germline): SNHLY, FYNNEI. The specimen was whole blood. The J gene is TRBJ1-1, the V gene TRBV2; D perhaps matches TRBD1 (6 bases). The clonotype originates from an adult who was a healthcare worker with PCR-confirmed SARS-CoV-2 infection or an uninfected control (not recorded which). CDR3 coding DNA: TGTGCCAGCAGTGAAATTGGGGGCGGGGACACTGAAGCTTTCTTT. It codes for CASSEIGGGDTEAFF. The whole variable domain, filled in from reference TRBV2 and TRBJ1-1, reads EPEVTQTPSHQVTQMGQEVILRCVPISNHLYFYWYRQILGQKVEFLVSFYNNEISEKSEIFDDQFSVERPDGSNFTLKIRSTKLEDSAMYFCASSEIGGGDTEAFFGQGTRLTVV.